Following are 11 T cell receptor beta chains from one sample sequenced in a study of blood T cell repertoires in COVID-19. The table came from immunoSEQ multiplex PCR; TCRdb's copy has only in-frame clones and leaves some out. The sample yields 100,000 to 150,000 clones, 82% seen once. The specimen sequenced was peripheral blood. The receptors come from a woman aged 70-85 years with acute or convalescent COVID-19.

V and J are TRBV10-2 and TRBJ2-7; D remains ambiguous. CDR1 is WSHSY, CDR2 SAAADI, per germline. This CDR3 region has 14 residues. V was cut by 2 bases and J by 4 bases, with 12 bases left in between. CDR3 sequence reads: CASSEDNLRYEQYF. CDR3 coding DNA: TGCGCCAGCAGTGAGGACAATCTTAGATACGAGCAGTACTTC.

The CDR3 DNA reads as TGTGCCAGCAGTTACGTAGCGGGGGTGAACACCGGGGAGCTGTTTTTT. Protein: CASSYVAGVNTGELFF. The gene calls are TRBV6-5 and TRBJ2-2, with TRBD2 matching 9 bases. The CDR3 has 16 residues. Germline CDR1 MNHEY, CDR2 SVGAGI. Germline trimming cut 2 bases from V and 1 base from J; bases unmatched to any gene: 2.

The J gene is TRBJ1-1, the V gene TRBV27, with a tentative D call TRBD1 (6 bases). V was clipped by 2 bases and J by 0 bases, with 13 bases between them. The CDR3 is 16 residues long. Germline CDR1 MNHEY, CDR2 SMNVEV (reference sequence). CDR3 nucleotide sequence: TGTGCCAGCAGTTTAGACAGGAGAACTATGAACACTGAAGCTTTCTTT. It codes for CASSLDRRTMNTEAFF.

The chain links TRBV6-2 or TRBV6-3 to TRBJ2-7; 9 bases are shared with TRBD1. CDR1 is MNHEY and CDR2 is SVGEGT in the germline V gene. Germline trimming cut 0 bases from V and 6 bases from J; bases unmatched to any gene: 6. This CDR3 comprises 15 residues. In DNA, the CDR3 is TGTGCCAGCAGTTACTCAGGGGACAGGGCTGGCGAGCAGTACGTC. Translation: CASSYSGDRAGEQYV.

The rearrangement joins TRBV11-2 to TRBJ2-1, with TRBD1 matching 7 bases. With V trimmed by 4 bases and J by 1 base, 4 bases remained unmatched. The CDR3 spans 15 residues. The germline CDR1 and CDR2 sequences are SGHAT and FQNNGV. The DNA for the CDR3 is TGTGCCAGCAGCTCTCGGACAGGTTCCTACAATGAGCAGTTCTTC. Translating gives CASSSRTGSYNEQFF.

The chain couples TRBV7-2 to TRBJ1-3, with 9 bases matching TRBD1. The CDR3 is made up of 15 amino acids. Germline V gene data show CDR1 as SGHTA and CDR2 as FQGNSA. After removal of 4 bases from V and 5 bases from J, the junction contained 6 bases not matched to a gene. CDR3 loop: CASSWDRAGRNTIYF. The CDR3, as DNA: TGTGCCAGCAGCTGGGACAGGGCAGGTAGAAACACCATATATTTT.

This clone was observed a few times. The CDR3: CAWSRTTGGNEQYF. The CDR3 DNA follows: TGTGCCTGGAGTCGGACGACAGGGGGGAACGAGCAGTACTTC. The rearrangement uses TRBV30 and TRBJ2-7; 9 bases align to TRBD1. The CDR3 runs to 14 residues. Germline assignment: CDR1 GTSNPN and CDR2 SVGIG (reference sequence). Trimming at V came to 2 bases and at J to 5 bases, leaving 7 bases not matched to a gene.

The rearrangement links TRBV6-2 or TRBV6-3 to TRBJ2-2; a possible D gene is TRBD2 (6 bases). Trimming pared 6 bases from V and 6 bases from J, leaving 14 bases between. The CDR3 consists of 14 residues. The V gene's germline CDR1 is MNHEY and CDR2 SVGEGT. This CDR3 reads CASSPRTGAGELFF. CDR3 in DNA: TGTGCCAGCAGCCCCCGGACGGGGGCCGGGGAGCTGTTTTTT.

J is TRBJ2-1 and V is TRBV5-1; 11 bases line up with TRBD2. This CDR3 has 15 amino acids. CDR1 is SGHRS and CDR2 is YFSETQ in the germline V gene. The J segment lost 7 bases and the V segment lost 0 bases, leaving 3 bases of the junction unmatched. This CDR3 reads CASSLVTSGNNEQFF. The CDR3 DNA reads TGCGCCAGCAGCTTGGTGACTAGCGGGAATAATGAGCAGTTCTTC.

This clone was seen a single time. The CDR3 bases are TGTGCCAGCAACCGACGGGACAAGAACACTGAAGCTTTCTTT. Amino acid sequence: CASNRRDKNTEAFF. The genes are TRBV5-4 and TRBJ1-1, with TRBD1 as a possible D gene (6 bases). The CDR3 has 14 residues. The V gene lost 6 bases and the J gene lost 1 base, with 13 bases spanning the gap. Germline CDR1 is SGHNT and CDR2 is YYREEE (reference sequence).

The V and J genes are TRBV30 and TRBJ2-3; weak D call: TRBD2 (6 bases). In germline, CDR1 is GTSNPN, CDR2 SVGIG (reference sequence). Trimming shortened V by 4 bases and J by 4 bases, and 15 bases separated the two germline ends. This CDR3 is built from 14 residues. The chain's CDR3 is CAWTRGGEADTQYF. CDR3 bases: TGTGCCTGGACACGGGGCGGGGAGGCAGATACGCAGTATTTT. The entire variable domain, with the rest obtained from reference TRBV30 and TRBJ2-3, is as follows: SQTIHQWPATLVQPVGSPLSLECTVEGTSNPNLYWYRQAAGRGLQLLFYSVGIGQISSEVPQNLSASRPQDRQFILSSKKLLLSDSGFYLCAWTRGGEADTQYFGPGTRLTVL.